The T cell receptor beta chain described here comes from a study of T cell responses to AZD1222 COVID-19 vaccine. Regarding the study as a whole: Two AZD1222 administrations were followed by greater Spike-specific TCR breadth and depth.

This CDR3 contains 21 residues. In germline, CDR1 is SGHTA, CDR2 FQGTGA. V gave up 2 bases and J gave up 0 bases; unmatched junction bases: 16. This clone has only a few counts. Its antigen remains unknown. Profiled with immunoSEQ multiplex PCR; TCRdb holds only in-frame clones, not every one. This table holds about 81,000 clones, 90% found once. This clonotype was obtained from an adult who received the AZD1222 COVID-19 vaccine. The sample here was peripheral blood, taken 28 days after the second AZD1222 dose. The V and J genes are TRBV7-3 and TRBJ2-3; 11 bases are shared with TRBD2. CDR3 bases: TGTGCCAGCAGCTTACACGGATATTCCCTAGCGGGGGGTCCTAGCACAGATACGCAGTATTTT. Its translation is CASSLHGYSLAGGPSTDTQYF.